The 29 T cell receptor beta chains below were found in one sample sequenced in a study of T cell clonality in common variable immunodeficiency. General study points: Common variable immunodeficiency TCR beta sequences reportedly had fewer deletions and N-nucleotide insertions.

The assay was immunoSEQ multiplex PCR, and TCRdb's table has in-frame clones only and misses some. The specimen gives about 20,000 clones without singletons; the ten biggest hold 14%. The antigens for these receptors are not known. Sequencing was carried out using peripheral blood mononuclear cells. All receptors come from a human donor with common variable immunodeficiency.

The sample holds many counts of this clone. The CDR3 end falls 3 residues outside the read, so it is completed with the germline J gene. The rearrangement links TRBV2 to TRBJ1-2, with TRBD1 matching 8 bases. The CDR3 spans 14 residues. CDR1 SNHLY and CDR2 FYNNEI come from the germline V gene. CDR3 amino acids: CASSIDRGLGGYTF. The sequenced part of the CDR3 DNA is TGTGCCAGCAGCATAGACAGGGGTCTCGGGGGC.

There are a few counts of this clone. A read error may account for a junction end that differs from germline. The read ends 3 residues shy of where the CDR3 ends; the end is completed using the germline J gene. The rearrangement links TRBV6-1 to TRBJ2-1; D possibly corresponds to TRBD1 (7 bases). Germline V gene lookup returns CDR1 MNHNS and CDR2 SASEGT. The CDR3 has 15 amino acids. CDR3 DNA, as far as it was read: TGTGCCAGCAGGGAAGGGGGGACAGCCTACAATGAG. Its protein is CASREGGTAYNE. The CDR3 in full is CASREGGTAYNEQFF.

Concerning this clone: The CDR3 end is not reached by the read, which stops 3 residues before it; the germline J gene fills it in. This sequence joins TRBV5-1 and TRBJ2-5; 10 bases fit TRBD2. CDR1 is SGHRS, CDR2 YFSETQ, per germline. Trimming removed 4 bases from V and 3 bases from J; junction bases left unmatched: 12. The CDR3 has 17 amino acids. The CDR3 sequence: CASSASGGAFEKETQYF. The sequenced CDR3 bases are TGCGCCAGCAGCGCCAGCGGGGGGGCCTTTGAGAAAGAGACC. Complete variable domain (other parts from reference TRBV5-1 and TRBJ2-5): KAGVTQTPRYLIKTRGQQVTLSCSPISGHRSVSWYQQTPGQGLQFLFEYFSETQRNKGNFPGRFSGRQFSNSRSEMNVSTLELGDSALYLCASSASGGAFEKETQYFGPGTRLLVL.

This clone was picked up a small number of times. The read terminates 3 residues before the CDR3 end, so the remaining end is supplied by the germline J gene. The rearrangement joins TRBV20-1 to TRBJ2-7; 7 nucleotides agree with TRBD2. Germline loops: CDR1 DFQATT, CDR2 SNEGSKA (reference sequence). The junction had 6 bases not matched to a gene; V was cut back by 3 bases and J by 4 bases. The CDR3 has 13 residues. The CDR3 bases that were read are TGCAGTGCTAGGGGAGGGGTCAATTACGAG. Translated: CSARGGVNYE. The whole CDR3 region reads CSARGGVNYEQYF.

This clone was observed at least ten times. From the germline J gene comes the end of the CDR3, since the read stops 3 residues before it. The chain joins TRBV18 to TRBJ1-5, with D unclear. CDR1 is KGHSH, CDR2 LQKENI, per germline. V lost 1 base, J lost 4 bases, and 8 bases lay in between. The CDR3 is made up of 14 amino acids. The CDR3 is CASSPQARNQPQHF. CDR3 bases read: TGTGCCAGCTCACCACAGGCCAGGAATCAGCCC.

This clone was seen repeatedly, ten times or more. The read ends 3 residues shy of where the CDR3 ends; the end is completed using the germline J gene. The chain has TRBV19 and TRBJ2-3; 7 bases are shared with TRBD2. The J segment lost 0 bases and the V segment lost 6 bases, leaving 6 bases of the junction unmatched. The CDR3 is 15 residues long. Germline assignment: CDR1 LNHDA and CDR2 SQIVND (reference sequence). The DNA read from the CDR3 is TGTGCCAGTAGCACAGCGGGGACTAGCACAGATACG. Translated: CASSTAGTSTDT. The CDR3, in full, reads CASSTAGTSTDTQYF.

This clone was observed many times. The missing CDR3 end, 3 residues past where the read stops, is filled in from the germline J gene. The chain couples TRBV7-2 to TRBJ2-5; D possibly corresponds to TRBD1 (5 bases). Germline CDR1 reads SGHTA; CDR2 reads FQGNSA. V dropped 2 bases and J dropped 5 bases, with 9 bases sitting between them. The length of the CDR3 is 13 residues. CDR3: CASSLQGVETQYF. The sequenced part of the CDR3 DNA is TGTGCCAGCAGCTTACAGGGTGTGGAGACC.

With respect to this clone: The read falls 3 residues short of the CDR3 end, and the missing part is taken from the germline J gene. This chain uses TRBV7-2 with TRBJ2-1, with 9 bases fitting TRBD1. The CDR3 is 14 amino acids. J was trimmed by 6 bases and V by 6 bases; bases with no gene match: 6. Germline values: CDR1 SGHTA, CDR2 FQGNSA. CDR3 protein: CASSLYRGRNEQFF. The sequenced part of the CDR3 DNA is TGTGCCAGCAGTTTATACAGGGGGCGCAATGAG.

This clone has a count of ten or more. Sequencing ends 3 residues short of the CDR3 end; the germline J gene provides the rest. The chain couples TRBV5-4 to TRBJ2-1; 8 nucleotides align to TRBD2. The V gene end was trimmed by 2 bases and the J gene end by 8 bases; junction bases not matched to a gene: 9. CDR3 length: 15 amino acids. Germline lookup yields CDR1 SGHNT and CDR2 YYREEE (reference sequence). The covered CDR3 bases are TGTGCCAGCAGCTTTGACGGGGGGGGCGGCGATGAG. Translation: CASSFDGGGGDE. The whole CDR3 sequence reads CASSFDGGGGDEQFF.

A word on this clone: The sequenced fragment ends 3 residues before the CDR3 boundary, so the rest is inferred from the germline J gene. The chain uses TRBV7-2 and TRBJ2-5; 11 nucleotides line up with TRBD2. CDR1 is SGHTA, CDR2 FQGNSA, per germline. The trim removed 5 bases at V and 3 bases at J, leaving 5 bases unmatched. The CDR3 spans 15 residues. The CDR3 protein is CASSRWGLAEETQYF. CDR3 bases read: TGTGCCAGCAGCCGTTGGGGACTAGCGGAAGAGACC.

There are many counts of this clone. CDR3 DNA (partial): TGCGCCAGCAGCTTGGCCGTAGTAGCGGGAGCAGATACG. Residues: CASSLAVVAGADT. The full CDR3 protein reads CASSLAVVAGADTQYF. The chain joins TRBV5-1 to TRBJ2-3, with 9 bases identical to TRBD2. The read is 3 residues too short to cover the CDR3 end, so that end is filled in from the germline J gene. This CDR3 spans 16 amino acids. Germline trimming cut 0 bases from V and 4 bases from J; bases unmatched to any gene: 6. Germline CDR1 is SGHRS and CDR2 is YFSETQ.

CDR3 sequence: CASSYQDFYGYTF. The CDR3 DNA, read in part, is TGTGCCAGCAGTTACCAGGACTTCTATGGC. The genes are TRBV6-2 or TRBV6-3 and TRBJ1-2, with D hard to call. The read ends 3 residues shy of where the CDR3 ends; the end is completed using the germline J gene. Per germline, CDR1 MNHEY and CDR2 SVGEGT. The V gene lost 2 bases and the J gene lost 4 bases, with 8 bases spanning the gap. The CDR3 sequence is 13 residues long.

This clone was seen repeatedly, ten times or more. Read data end 3 residues before the CDR3 end; the end is taken from the germline J gene. V gene TRBV5-1 combines with J gene TRBJ2-5; 8 bases match TRBD2. CDR1 and CDR2 from the germline V gene are SGHRS and YFSETQ. After removal of 4 bases from V and 2 bases from J, the junction contained 1 base not matched to a gene. The CDR3 runs 13 residues. The CDR3 is CASSPSGQETQYF. CDR3 bases read: TGCGCCAGCAGCCCTAGCGGGCAAGAGACC.

This clone appeared a few times. The CDR3 is cut off 3 residues early in the read; its end comes from the germline J gene. The gene calls are TRBV20-1 and TRBJ2-1; D is unclear. The CDR3 is 12 residues long. Germline V gene sequence: CDR1 DFQATT, CDR2 SNEGSKA (reference sequence). Trimming cost V 1 base and J 9 bases, with 10 bases left between them. The DNA read from the CDR3 is TGCAGTGCTAGAGTTGCCCACGGTGAG. Translating gives CSARVAHGE. From start to end, the CDR3 is CSARVAHGEQFF.

This clone was recorded many times. The CDR3 end lies 3 residues beyond the end of the read and is filled in from the germline J gene. The V and J genes are TRBV14 and TRBJ2-4; 13 bases fit TRBD2. From germline, CDR1 is SGHDN and CDR2 FVKESK. CDR3 length: 14 residues. CDR3 region: CASSLLRTSGGQYF. Incomplete CDR3 DNA: TGTGCCAGCAGCCTACTAAGGACTAGCGGGGGT.

Comments on this clone: Coverage ceases 3 residues before the CDR3 finishes, and the germline J gene fills in the end. The rearrangement uses TRBV7-9 and TRBJ2-3; unclear D gene. Germline-derived CDR1 and CDR2 are SEHNR and FQNEAQ (reference sequence). The CDR3 has 15 residues. Trimming removed 1 base from V and 0 bases from J, with 8 bases in between. The covered CDR3 bases are TGTGCCAGCAGCTTAGACCCAGAGAGCACAGATACG. This translates into CASSLDPESTDT. The whole CDR3 reads CASSLDPESTDTQYF. Combining the CDR3 with reference TRBV7-9 and TRBJ2-3 gives the whole variable domain DTGVSQNPRHKITKRGQNVTFRCDPISEHNRLYWYRQTLGQGPEFLTYFQNEAQLEKSRLLSDRFSAERPKGSFSTLEIQRTEQGDSAMYLCASSLDPESTDTQYFGPGTRLTVL.

This clone showed up many times. Coverage ceases 3 residues before the CDR3 finishes, and the germline J gene fills in the end. The chain links TRBV29-1 to TRBJ2-3; weak D call: TRBD2 (6 bases). CDR3 length: 14 residues. CDR1 is SQVTM and CDR2 is ANQGSEA in the germline V gene. Trimming took 3 bases from V and 4 from J, leaving 14 bases between them. The CDR3 spells CSVESGEKPDTQYF. Incomplete CDR3 DNA: TGCAGCGTTGAGTCGGGGGAAAAGCCAGATACG.

There are a few counts of this clone. The observed sequence ends 3 residues before the CDR3 terminus, with the missing tail filled in from the germline J gene. This chain connects TRBV20-1 to TRBJ1-2; 10 bases fit TRBD1. V trimming: 3 bases; J trimming: 7 bases; junction bases outside the gene matches: 8. The CDR3 sequence is 14 residues long. Germline V lookup: CDR1 DFQATT, CDR2 SNEGSKA (reference sequence). CDR3 region: CSARTGTGVFGYTF. CDR3 bases read: TGCAGTGCTAGGACCGGGACAGGGGTTTTTGGC.

Comments on this clone: The CDR3 end lies 3 residues beyond the end of the read and is filled in from the germline J gene. The chain couples TRBV7-3 to TRBJ2-2, with D possibly being TRBD2 (6 bases). The germline V and J ends were trimmed by 2 bases and 6 bases, with 16 bases remaining between them. This CDR3 region has 16 residues. Germline values: CDR1 SGHTA, CDR2 FQGTGA. The DNA read from the CDR3 is TGTGCCAGCAGCTTACAGGGTGGTAGGAGGGCCGGGGAG. It translates to CASSLQGGRRAGE. The whole CDR3 sequence reads CASSLQGGRRAGELFF.

This clone has a handful of counts. The read gets to within 3 residues of the CDR3 end, and the germline J gene fills in the rest. The gene calls are TRBV5-1 and TRBJ2-7; TRBD2 matches 7 bases. The CDR3 runs to 15 residues. Trimming removed 4 bases from V and 4 bases from J; junction bases left unmatched: 11. Per germline, CDR1 SGHRS and CDR2 YFSETQ. The covered CDR3 bases are TGCGCCAGCAGCCGCCCTGGCGGGAGTGGATACGAG. Protein product: CASSRPGGSGYE. From start to end, the CDR3 is CASSRPGGSGYEQYF.

CDR3: CASLIRRNTEAFF. The sequenced CDR3 bases are TGTGCCAGCCTCATACGTAGGAACACTGAA. The genes are TRBV6-2 or TRBV6-3 and TRBJ1-1; D is undetermined. The read finishes 3 residues shy of the CDR3 end, and the germline J gene is used to complete it. CDR1 is MNHEY, CDR2 SVGEGT, per germline. CDR3 length equals 13 residues. The V end lost 8 bases, the J end lost 1 base, and 11 bases lay between the germline ends.

This clone was picked up many times. The CDR3 extends 3 residues past the end of the read, so its final part is completed from the germline J gene. The chain uses TRBV29-1 and TRBJ2-1; tentatively, D is TRBD2 (5 bases). Germline CDR1 and CDR2: SQVTM and ANQGSEA. The CDR3 has 14 residues. Between the trimmed V and J ends, which lost 7 bases and 1 base, there was a span of 14 bases. CDR3 region: CSAVRGGSYNEQFF. The DNA read from the CDR3 is TGCAGCGCCGTACGGGGTGGTTCCTACAATGAG.

This clone was counted ten times or more. The read comes to an end 3 residues before the CDR3 does, leaving the germline J gene to fill in the end. The chain combines TRBV14 with TRBJ1-4; a weak D match, TRBD1 (5 bases). Germline-derived CDR1 and CDR2 are SGHDN and FVKESK. The CDR3 has 15 residues. V was shortened by 4 bases and J by 6 bases, with 15 bases between the two germline ends. Partial CDR3 DNA: TGTGCCAGCAGCCCTCTTCTCCAGGGCTATGAAAAA. Protein product: CASSPLLQGYEK. The whole CDR3 region reads CASSPLLQGYEKLFF. The variable domain in full, completed from reference TRBV14 and TRBJ1-4, reads EAGVTQFPSHSVIEKGQTVTLRCDPISGHDNLYWYRRVMGKEIKFLLHFVKESKQDESGMPNNRFLAERTGGTYSTLKVQPAELEDSGVYFCASSPLLQGYEKLFFGSGTQLSVL.

The CDR3 spells CASRLSGASSYEQYF. The CDR3 bases that were read are TGTGCCAGTAGACTTAGCGGGGCCAGCTCCTACGAG. The chain combines TRBV19 with TRBJ2-7; TRBD2 matches at 8 bases. The read is 3 residues too short to cover the CDR3 end, so that end is filled in from the germline J gene. The J segment lost 0 bases and the V segment lost 6 bases, leaving 7 bases of the junction unmatched. The germline CDR1 and CDR2 sequences are LNHDA and SQIVND (reference sequence). CDR3 size: 15 residues. The entire variable domain, with the rest obtained from reference TRBV19 and TRBJ2-7, is as follows: DGGITQSPKYLFRKEGQNVTLSCEQNLNHDAMYWYRQDPGQGLRLIYYSQIVNDFQKGDIAEGYSVSREKKESFPLTVTSAQKNPTAFYLCASRLSGASSYEQYFGPGTRLTVT.

This clone was found a few times. The read comes to an end 3 residues before the CDR3 does, leaving the germline J gene to fill in the end. This chain connects TRBV5-6 to TRBJ2-1, with a possible D match to TRBD2 (6 bases). Per the germline V gene, CDR1 is SGHDT and CDR2 is YYEEEE. This CDR3 has 13 residues. Trimming removed 0 bases at V and 6 bases at J, with 7 bases between. CDR3 sequence reads: CASSLGDFNEQFF. The part of the CDR3 DNA that was read is TGTGCCAGCAGCTTGGGGGACTTCAATGAG.

This clone occurred many times. With the read ending 3 residues before the CDR3 end, the germline J gene is used to fill in that end. This chain connects TRBV18 to TRBJ2-1; 12 bases align to TRBD2. V was clipped by 0 bases and J by 5 bases; unmatched bases: 11. Germline CDR1 is KGHSH and CDR2 is LQKENI. The CDR3 covers 19 residues. CDR3 loop: CASSPPFQLAGGKNNEQFF. The DNA read from the CDR3 is TGTGCCAGCTCACCACCTTTTCAACTAGCGGGAGGCAAAAACAATGAG.

Ten or more counts support this clone. The read falls 3 residues short of the CDR3 end, and the missing part is taken from the germline J gene. J is TRBJ1-1 and V is TRBV19, with 7 positions matching TRBD1. J lost 0 bases, V lost 1 base, and 11 bases had no gene match. Germline V CDR1 and CDR2: LNHDA, SQIVND (reference sequence). The CDR3 has 18 amino acids. The CDR3: CASSIVVQGGAVNTEAFF. The covered CDR3 bases are TGTGCCAGTAGTATAGTGGTGCAAGGGGGCGCGGTGAACACTGAA.

This clone showed up just a few times. The CDR3 is CASFPGTGADNEQFF. CDR3 bases read: TGTGCCAGCTTCCCGGGGACAGGCGCTGACAATGAG. The rearrangement links TRBV18 to TRBJ2-1; the match to TRBD1 covers 8 bases. The read terminates 3 residues before the CDR3 end, so the remaining end is supplied by the germline J gene. Germline V gene sequence: CDR1 KGHSH, CDR2 LQKENI. J lost 5 bases, V lost 7 bases, and 10 bases had no gene match. The CDR3 contains 15 residues.

This clone has a count of ten or more. The read terminates 3 residues ahead of where the CDR3 ends, so the germline J gene completes it. The rearrangement joins TRBV2 to TRBJ2-3; perhaps TRBD2 as D (7 bases). This CDR3 spans 14 amino acids. V lost 6 bases and J 5 bases, leaving 15 bases between the germline ends. Germline V gene sequence: CDR1 SNHLY, CDR2 FYNNEI. The covered CDR3 bases are TGTGCCAGCAGAGGGGGGGTAGTCGGAGATACG. This translates into CASRGGVVGDT. The CDR3 in its entirety is CASRGGVVGDTQYF.